The 22 T cell receptor beta chains below all came from one sample that was sequenced in a study of graft-versus-host responses after intestinal transplantation. Produced via immunoSEQ multiplex PCR; TCRdb's table is partial and in-frame only. The sample records about 39,000 clones, about 92% being singletons. The sample here was PBMCs, taken around 720 days after intestinal transplantation. These receptors all come from a human patient who received an intestinal transplant, so some T cells may come from the graft donor.

The chain has TRBV15 and TRBJ2-5; 7 nucleotides align to TRBD1. The CDR3 loop spans 16 amino acids. Per the germline V gene, CDR1 is LNHNV and CDR2 is YYDKDF (reference sequence). The V gene end was trimmed by 0 bases and the J gene end by 7 bases; junction bases not matched to a gene: 11. The CDR3, as DNA: TGTGCCACCAGCAGAGATGTGAGGGGGCGCGTTGTGACCCAGTACTTC. It codes for CATSRDVRGRVVTQYF.

This chain uses TRBV2 with TRBJ2-1; 10 bases match TRBD2. Germline trimming cut 6 bases from V and 5 bases from J; bases unmatched to any gene: 7. The CDR3 contains 15 residues. Germline CDR1 and CDR2: SNHLY and FYNNEI. The CDR3 bases are TGTGCCAGCAGGGGGACCGGGACTAGCGACAATGAGCAGTTCTTC. Translation gives CASRGTGTSDNEQFF.

This clone was seen a few times. The chain is built from TRBV11-2 and TRBJ2-2, with 9 bases fitting TRBD2. The CDR3 covers 19 residues. Germline lookup yields CDR1 SGHAT and CDR2 FQNNGV. V was clipped by 0 bases and J by 1 base; unmatched bases: 9. CDR3 DNA sequence: TGTGCCAGCAGCTTAGACCACTTCCGAGCGGGGGGGAACACCGGGGAGCTGTTTTTT. Residues: CASSLDHFRAGGNTGELFF.

This chain links TRBV5-1 with TRBJ2-7, with D unclear. The length of the CDR3 is 18 residues. CDR1 SGHRS and CDR2 YFSETQ come from the germline V gene. V lost 4 bases, J lost 1 base, and 24 bases lay in between. The CDR3 is CASSPEGISRFRSYEQYF. The CDR3 DNA reads TGCGCCAGCAGCCCGGAAGGTATAAGCAGGTTTAGATCCTACGAGCAGTACTTC. Full variable domain (outside the CDR3, taken from reference TRBV5-1 and TRBJ2-7): KAGVTQTPRYLIKTRGQQVTLSCSPISGHRSVSWYQQTPGQGLQFLFEYFSETQRNKGNFPGRFSGRQFSNSRSEMNVSTLELGDSALYLCASSPEGISRFRSYEQYFGPGTRLTVT.

Concerning this clone: At one of its ends the junction is not consistent with the germline gene, which may arise from a read error. The chain combines TRBV9 with TRBJ2-6; no reliable D call. Germline values: CDR1 SGDLS, CDR2 YYNGEE. The CDR3 extends over 12 amino acids. The CDR3 DNA is TGTGTCAGCCAGTCTGGGGCCAACGTCCTGACTTTC. Its translation is CVSQSGANVLTF.

There are a few counts of this clone. The chain couples TRBV30 to TRBJ1-6; D might be TRBD1 (5 bases). Looked up from germline, CDR1 is GTSNPN and CDR2 is SVGIG (reference sequence). Trimming removed 0 bases at V and 13 bases at J, with 16 bases between. CDR3 length equals 14 residues. The CDR3 nucleotides are TGTGCCTGGAGTGTATTCGGGGCTGGCGAGCCCCTCCACTTT. This codes for CAWSVFGAGEPLHF.

This clone has just a few counts. The rearrangement uses TRBV18 and TRBJ1-5; D is undetermined. Germline V gene data show CDR1 as KGHSH and CDR2 as LQKENI. The CDR3 runs 14 residues. The V end was cut by 3 bases, the J end by 11 bases, with 17 bases between. CDR3: CASSPRVETSTQHF. CDR3 bases: TGTGCCAGCTCACCTAGGGTCGAGACCTCTACCCAGCATTTT.

The rearrangement uses TRBV11-2 and TRBJ2-1, with 10 bases that match TRBD1. Germline values: CDR1 SGHAT, CDR2 FQNNGV. V shed 2 bases, J shed 9 bases, and the junction held 16 bases outside the gene matches. This CDR3 has 18 residues. The CDR3 sequence: CASSLWGSGPDRGLEQFF. CDR3 DNA sequence: TGTGCCAGCAGCTTATGGGGCTCGGGCCCTGACAGGGGGCTTGAGCAGTTCTTC.

The chain employs TRBV15 and TRBJ1-2, with D perhaps matching TRBD1 (6 bases). Germline V gene data show CDR1 as LNHNV and CDR2 as YYDKDF (reference sequence). The CDR3 consists of 15 residues. V lost 0 bases, J lost 2 bases, and 10 bases lay in between. The CDR3 DNA reads TGTGCCACCAGCAGAGAACCAACAGGGAACTATGGCTACACCTTC. Protein product: CATSREPTGNYGYTF.

This sequence joins TRBV7-9 and TRBJ1-1, with D uncertain. The CDR3 runs to 12 residues. V lost 11 bases, J lost 1 base, and 11 bases lay in between. The germline CDR1 and CDR2 sequences are SEHNR and FQNEAQ (reference sequence). The CDR3 region is CAYGVQNTEAFF. The CDR3 DNA is TGTGCCTATGGGGTCCAGAACACTGAAGCTTTCTTT.

CDR3: CSVEALDRGDYEQFF. CDR3 nucleotides: TGCAGCGTTGAGGCTCTAGACAGGGGGGACTATGAGCAGTTCTTC. V and J are TRBV29-1 and TRBJ2-1, with 9 bases aligning to TRBD1. The CDR3 is 15 residues long. Germline assignment: CDR1 SQVTM and CDR2 ANQGSEA. V trimming: 3 bases; J trimming: 8 bases; junction bases outside the gene matches: 11.

Written as DNA, the CDR3 is TGTGCCAGCAGTTACGCAGGGACCAACACTGAAGCTTTCTTT. Residues: CASSYAGTNTEAFF. V gene TRBV6-5 combines with J gene TRBJ1-1; maybe TRBD1 (5 bases). The CDR3 consists of 14 residues. The V gene's germline CDR1 is MNHEY and CDR2 SVGAGI. V gave up 2 bases and J gave up 2 bases, with 9 bases separating them.

V and J are TRBV29-1 and TRBJ2-7, with D possibly TRBD1 on 6 matching bases. Germline V gives CDR1 SQVTM, CDR2 ANQGSEA. Trimming took off 6 bases at V and 6 bases at J, with 15 bases between the two ends. This CDR3 spans 12 amino acids. CDR3 sequence reads: CSVRPGQSEQYF. The DNA of the CDR3 is TGCAGCGTACGACCAGGACAGTCCGAGCAGTACTTC.

The rearrangement uses TRBV5-1 and TRBJ2-7; D is possibly TRBD2 (5 bases). The CDR3 runs to 14 residues. Germline lookup yields CDR1 SGHRS and CDR2 YFSETQ. The ends were cut back, 4 bases at V and 2 bases at J, with 13 bases in the middle. CDR3: CASSLEATTYEQYF. CDR3 nucleotides: TGCGCCAGCAGCCTGGAGGCCACAACCTACGAGCAGTACTTC. Supplemented by reference TRBV5-1 and TRBJ2-7, the full variable domain reads KAGVTQTPRYLIKTRGQQVTLSCSPISGHRSVSWYQQTPGQGLQFLFEYFSETQRNKGNFPGRFSGRQFSNSRSEMNVSTLELGDSALYLCASSLEATTYEQYFGPGTRLTVT.

The chain has TRBV19 and TRBJ2-1; D perhaps matches TRBD2 (6 bases). The CDR3 extends over 15 amino acids. The germline V gene has CDR1 LNHDA and CDR2 SQIVND (reference sequence). The ends were cut back, 10 bases at V and 4 bases at J, with 20 bases in the middle. The CDR3 DNA reads as TGTGCCACTCTCTCGGCGGGGCCCACTTACAATGAGCAGTTCTTC. The encoded protein is CATLSAGPTYNEQFF.

The chain carries TRBV5-4 and TRBJ2-6; D call uncertain. Germline V gene lookup returns CDR1 SGHNT and CDR2 YYREEE (reference sequence). This CDR3 region has 16 residues. V gave up 0 bases and J gave up 0 bases, with 7 bases separating them. The CDR3 DNA reads as TGTGCCAGCAGCTTGGATGGGTTCTCTGGGGCCAACGTCCTGACTTTC. Translating it yields CASSLDGFSGANVLTF.

The rearrangement uses TRBV4-1 and TRBJ1-4; D is unclear. The V gene lost 1 base and the J gene lost 8 bases, with 11 bases spanning the gap. The V gene's germline CDR1 is MGHRA and CDR2 YSYEKL. The CDR3 is 14 amino acids. In DNA, the CDR3 is TGCGCCAGCAGCCAAGTGGGTGGGGAGGAAAAACTGTTTTTT. This sequence encodes CASSQVGGEEKLFF.

The rearrangement joins TRBV25-1 to TRBJ2-5; TRBD2 matches 8 bases. Germline V gene data show CDR1 as MGHDK and CDR2 as SYGVNS. The CDR3 runs 11 residues. V was pared by 4 bases and J by 14 bases, with 6 bases of the junction left unmatched. CDR3 nucleotide sequence: TGTGCCAGCAGTGGCACGGGGGGGCATTACTTC. As protein: CASSGTGGHYF.

J is TRBJ2-7 and V is TRBV18, with TRBD1 identical over 7 bases. The V segment lost 7 bases and the J segment 5 bases; nucleotides outside the gene matches: 5. This CDR3 is built from 12 residues. Germline V CDR1 and CDR2: KGHSH, LQKENI. The CDR3 sequence is CASCSTGDEQYF. In DNA form, the CDR3 reads TGTGCCAGCTGTTCTACAGGGGACGAGCAGTACTTC.

The V and J genes are TRBV14 and TRBJ2-7, with a weak D call TRBD2 (5 bases). Trimming removed 1 base at V and 11 bases at J, with 12 bases between. The CDR3 is 12 residues long. Germline values: CDR1 SGHDN, CDR2 FVKESK. The CDR3 coding sequence is TGTGCCAGCAGCCAAGGGAGGACCTTAGAGTACTTC. Residues: CASSQGRTLEYF.

The gene calls are TRBV27 and TRBJ1-3; TRBD1 might be the D (6 bases). This CDR3 has 14 residues. V lost 4 bases and J lost 4, with 11 bases in between. Germline V gives CDR1 MNHEY, CDR2 SMNVEV (reference sequence). As DNA, the CDR3 is TGTGCCAGCAGTTCGCCGGGACAAGGAAACACCATATATTTT. Translation gives CASSSPGQGNTIYF.

The chain uses TRBV19 and TRBJ2-7, with 7 bases aligning to TRBD2. This CDR3 spans 15 amino acids. V shed 3 bases, J shed 0 bases, and the junction held 5 bases outside the gene matches. Germline CDR1 is LNHDA and CDR2 is SQIVND (reference sequence). The CDR3 loop is CASSIRASGSYEQYF. For the CDR3, the DNA is TGTGCCAGTAGTATCCGGGCTAGCGGCTCCTACGAGCAGTACTTC. Looking up the rest from reference TRBV19 and TRBJ2-7 gives the full variable domain: DGGITQSPKYLFRKEGQNVTLSCEQNLNHDAMYWYRQDPGQGLRLIYYSQIVNDFQKGDIAEGYSVSREKKESFPLTVTSAQKNPTAFYLCASSIRASGSYEQYFGPGTRLTVT.